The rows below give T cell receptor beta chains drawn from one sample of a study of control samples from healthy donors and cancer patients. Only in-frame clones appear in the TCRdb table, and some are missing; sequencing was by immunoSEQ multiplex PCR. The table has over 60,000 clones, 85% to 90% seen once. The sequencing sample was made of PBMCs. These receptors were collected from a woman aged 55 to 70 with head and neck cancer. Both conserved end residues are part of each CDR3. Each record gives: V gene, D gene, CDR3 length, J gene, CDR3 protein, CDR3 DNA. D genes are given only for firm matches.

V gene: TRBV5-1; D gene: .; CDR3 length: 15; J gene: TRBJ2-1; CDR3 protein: CASSFEPSSYNEQFF; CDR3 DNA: TGCGCCAGCAGCTTTGAGCCAAGCTCCTACAATGAGCAGTTCTTC
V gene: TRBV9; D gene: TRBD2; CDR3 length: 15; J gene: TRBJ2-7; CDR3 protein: CASSPSSGEGYEQYF; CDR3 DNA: TGTGCCAGCAGCCCATCTAGCGGAGAGGGCTACGAGCAGTACTTC
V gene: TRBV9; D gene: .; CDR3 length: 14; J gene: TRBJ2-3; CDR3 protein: CASSAGDSTDTQYF; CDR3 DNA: TGTGCCAGCAGCGCTGGGGACTCCACAGATACGCAGTATTTT
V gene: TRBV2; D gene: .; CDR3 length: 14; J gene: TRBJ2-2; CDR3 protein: CASRVERDTGELFF; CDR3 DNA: TGTGCCAGCAGAGTAGAGAGAGACACCGGGGAGCTGTTTTTT
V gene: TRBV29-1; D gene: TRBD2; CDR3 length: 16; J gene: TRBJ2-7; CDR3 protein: CSVEDRGTSGTYEQYF; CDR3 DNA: TGCAGCGTTGAAGATCGGGGGACTAGCGGAACCTACGAGCAGTACTTC
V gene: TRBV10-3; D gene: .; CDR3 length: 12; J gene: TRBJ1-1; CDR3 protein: CAIRRGNTEAFF; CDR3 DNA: TGTGCCATCAGGAGGGGGAACACTGAAGCTTTCTTT
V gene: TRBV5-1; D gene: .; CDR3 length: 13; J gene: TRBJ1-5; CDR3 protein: CASSRDSNQPQHF; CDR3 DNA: TGCGCCAGCAGCAGAGATAGCAATCAGCCCCAGCATTTT
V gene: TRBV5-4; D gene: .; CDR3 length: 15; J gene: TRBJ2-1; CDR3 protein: CASSQTGDIYNEQFF; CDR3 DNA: TGTGCCAGCAGCCAGACAGGAGATATCTACAATGAGCAGTTCTTC
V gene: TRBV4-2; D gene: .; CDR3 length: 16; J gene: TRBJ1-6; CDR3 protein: CASSQERPGRQSPLHF; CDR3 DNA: TGTGCCAGCAGCCAAGAGCGACCGGGGCGCCAGTCACCCCTCCACTTT
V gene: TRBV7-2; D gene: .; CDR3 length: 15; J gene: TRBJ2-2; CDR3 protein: CASSFSRVVGGELFF; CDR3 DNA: TGTGCCAGCAGCTTTTCCAGGGTAGTAGGAGGGGAGCTGTTTTTT
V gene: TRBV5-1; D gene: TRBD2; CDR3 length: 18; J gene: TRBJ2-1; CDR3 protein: CASSRRRLAGDAYNEQFF; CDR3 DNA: TGCGCCAGCAGCCGACGCAGGTTAGCGGGGGATGCCTACAATGAGCAGTTCTTC
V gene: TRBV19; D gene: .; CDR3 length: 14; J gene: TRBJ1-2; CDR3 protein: CASSLQGVRYGYTF; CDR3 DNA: TGTGCCAGTAGCCTCCAGGGTGTTCGTTATGGCTACACCTTC
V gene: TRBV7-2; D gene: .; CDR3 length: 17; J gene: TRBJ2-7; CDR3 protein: CASSPRTGTASSYEQYF; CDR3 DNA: TGTGCCAGCAGCCCTCGGACCGGGACCGCGAGCTCCTACGAGCAGTACTTC
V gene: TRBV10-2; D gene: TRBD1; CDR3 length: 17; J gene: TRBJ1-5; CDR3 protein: CASSERDRGMSNQPQHF; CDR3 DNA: TGCGCCAGCAGTGAAAGGGACAGGGGTATGAGCAATCAGCCCCAGCATTTT
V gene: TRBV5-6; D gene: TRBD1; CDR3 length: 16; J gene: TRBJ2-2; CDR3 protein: CASSTIQGADTGELFF; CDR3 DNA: TGTGCCAGCAGCACGATACAGGGGGCAGACACCGGGGAGCTGTTTTTT
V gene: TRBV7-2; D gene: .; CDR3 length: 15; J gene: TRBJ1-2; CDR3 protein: CASSPPTAFNYGYTF; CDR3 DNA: TGTGCCAGCAGCCCACCGACAGCGTTTAACTATGGCTACACCTTC
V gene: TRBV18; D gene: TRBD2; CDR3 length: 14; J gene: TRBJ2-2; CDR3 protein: CASSGLAGAVELFF; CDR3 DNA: TGTGCCAGCTCAGGACTAGCGGGAGCGGTGGAGCTGTTTTTT